This T cell receptor beta chain appears in the sequencing data of a study of T cells in Graves' hyperthyroidism and ophthalmopathy. Across the study: Once the initial diagnosis was made, peripheral blood was obtained before any treatment. Whole-study results and caveats: Blood also showed most of the thyroid clonotypes that were expanded above 0.001.

The investigators amplified TCR beta CDR3 regions from RNA transcripts. The HTBI primer set served for first-round RT-PCR of the TCR CDR3. TCRdb ran MiXCR on the multiplex PCR reads and lists one entry per CDR3 protein. The table shows about 270,000 distinct CDR3 sequences, with 22% occurring only once. The sample holds a few counts of this clonotype. Its antigen is undetermined. Looked up from germline, CDR1 is MNHNS and CDR2 is SASEGT. CDR3 length: 17 amino acids. With V trimmed by 0 bases and J by 2 bases, 8 bases remained unmatched. PBMCs were sourced from more than 7.5 ml fresh peripheral blood. Sequencing was done on a sample of blood. The V and J genes are TRBV6-1 and TRBJ2-3, with 7 bases identical to TRBD2. The TCR originated in a man aged 25 to 45 with Graves' ophthalmopathy. The CDR3 DNA reads as TGTGCCAGCAGTGAAGCGGGGGAGGGACTTAACACAGATACGCAGTATTTT. Amino acid sequence: CASSEAGEGLNTDTQYF.